This T cell receptor beta chain was sequenced during a study of shared clonotypes between healthy human individuals. Trimming cost V 2 bases and J 5 bases, with 16 bases left between them. The CDR3 is 15 residues long. Germline assignment: CDR1 LNHNV and CDR2 YYDKDF (reference sequence). This table comes from immunoSEQ multiplex PCR, and its TCRdb copy is limited to in-frame clones, with some not included. The profile shows about 490,000 clones, around 85% of them singletons. Sample: PBMCs. The V gene is TRBV15, the J gene TRBJ2-7; D not resolved. This clonotype was sampled from a middle-aged woman in good health. Some clones in this sample may be carry-over from other donors' samples. CDR3 in DNA: TGTGCCACCAGCAGATCCTTTGGGGTAGCCCACGAGCAGTACTTC. Protein product: CATSRSFGVAHEQYF.